The T cell receptor (beta chain) under discussion was sequenced for a study of blood T cells in healthy people across ages. For the study at large: Template switching caught about one barcoded beta molecule for each two T cells.

The second PCR ran about 6 to 11 cycles with a sample-barcoded 5' primer and J-beta primers. Each cDNA molecule, via a template-switch adaptor with 12 random nucleotides, was tagged. TCRdb re-derived calls from the 5' RACE reads in MiXCR, one entry per CDR3 protein. The sample lists 1.5 million to 2 million distinct CDR3 sequences, under 30% occurring once. Germline V gene lookup returns CDR1 DFQATT and CDR2 SNEGSKA (reference sequence). This CDR3 contains 12 residues. V lost 6 bases, J lost 2 bases, and 11 bases lay in between. This clonotype was counted between two and nine times. This sequence originates from a woman aged 30 to 39 in good health. This chain connects TRBV20-1 to TRBJ2-7, with D uncertain. Sequencing was done on a sample of blood. CDR3 in amino acids: CSAAREAYEQYF. The CDR3 coding sequence is TGCAGTGCGGCCCGTGAAGCCTACGAGCAGTACTTC.